This T cell receptor beta chain emerged from a study of patients and donors after allogeneic stem cell transplantation. Each CDR3 protein gets one entry after TCRdb re-called the RT-PCR reads with MiXCR. The table has 28,000 or so distinct CDR3 sequences, about 6.5% seen once; the top ten hold about a third. Between the trimmed V and J ends, which lost 7 bases and 7 bases, there was a span of 17 bases. CDR1 is LNHDA, CDR2 SQIVND, per germline (reference sequence). This CDR3 contains 14 residues. This clonotype was detected ten times or more. Sequencing was done on a sample of blood, either unsorted or a sorted T cell fraction (not recorded which). The V and J genes are TRBV19 and TRBJ2-1, with D possibly matching TRBD2 (6 bases). This TCR was sampled from a human donor who was either an allogeneic HSCT recipient or a stem cell or donor lymphocyte infusion donor (not recorded which). It is not recorded whose cells these are; they may come from a transplant donor. CDR3 in DNA: TGTGCCAGTAAAGGTCCTTTCGGGGGAAATGAGCAGTTCTTC. Its translation: CASKGPFGGNEQFF.